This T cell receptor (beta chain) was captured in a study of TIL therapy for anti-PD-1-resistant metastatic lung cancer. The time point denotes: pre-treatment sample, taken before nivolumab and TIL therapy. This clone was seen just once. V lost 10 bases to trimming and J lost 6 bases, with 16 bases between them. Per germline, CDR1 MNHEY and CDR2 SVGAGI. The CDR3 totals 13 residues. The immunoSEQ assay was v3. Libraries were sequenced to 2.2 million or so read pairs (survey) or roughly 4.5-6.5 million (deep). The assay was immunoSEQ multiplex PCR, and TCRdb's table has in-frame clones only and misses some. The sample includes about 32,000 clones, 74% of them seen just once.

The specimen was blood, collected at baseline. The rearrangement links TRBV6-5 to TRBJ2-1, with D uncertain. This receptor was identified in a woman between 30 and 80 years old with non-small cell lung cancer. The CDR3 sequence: CAIKNLAGNEQFF. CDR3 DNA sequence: TGTGCCATCAAAAATCTCGCCGGCAATGAGCAGTTCTTC.